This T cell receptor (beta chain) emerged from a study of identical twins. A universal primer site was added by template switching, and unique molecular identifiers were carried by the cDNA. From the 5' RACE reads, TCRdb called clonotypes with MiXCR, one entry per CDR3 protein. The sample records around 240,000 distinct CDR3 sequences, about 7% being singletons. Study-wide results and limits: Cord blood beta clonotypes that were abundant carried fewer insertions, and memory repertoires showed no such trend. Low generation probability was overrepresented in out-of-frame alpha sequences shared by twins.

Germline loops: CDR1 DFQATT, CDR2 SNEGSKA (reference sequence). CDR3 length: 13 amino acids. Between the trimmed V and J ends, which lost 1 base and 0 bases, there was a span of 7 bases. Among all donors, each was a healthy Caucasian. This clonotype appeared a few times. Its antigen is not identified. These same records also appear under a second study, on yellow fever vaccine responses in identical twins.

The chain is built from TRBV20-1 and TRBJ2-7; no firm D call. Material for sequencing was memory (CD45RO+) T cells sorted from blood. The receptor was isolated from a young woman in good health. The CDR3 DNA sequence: TGCAGTGCTAGAGGGCAGAGCTCCTACGAGCAGTACTTC. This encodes CSARGQSSYEQYF.